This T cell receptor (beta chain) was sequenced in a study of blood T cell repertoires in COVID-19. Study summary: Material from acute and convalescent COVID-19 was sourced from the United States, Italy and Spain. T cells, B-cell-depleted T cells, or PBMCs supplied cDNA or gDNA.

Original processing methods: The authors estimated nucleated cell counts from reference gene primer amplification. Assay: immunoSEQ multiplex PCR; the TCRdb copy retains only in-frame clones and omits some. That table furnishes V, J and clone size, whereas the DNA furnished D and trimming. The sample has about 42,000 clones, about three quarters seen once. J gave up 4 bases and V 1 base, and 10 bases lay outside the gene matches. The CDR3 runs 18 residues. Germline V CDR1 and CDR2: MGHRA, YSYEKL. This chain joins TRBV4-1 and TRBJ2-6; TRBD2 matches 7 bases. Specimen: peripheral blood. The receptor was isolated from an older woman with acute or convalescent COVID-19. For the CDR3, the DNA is TGCGCCAGCAGCCAAGCCTTTCGGGGGGTTCTGGGGGCCAACGTCCTGACTTTC. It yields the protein CASSQAFRGVLGANVLTF.